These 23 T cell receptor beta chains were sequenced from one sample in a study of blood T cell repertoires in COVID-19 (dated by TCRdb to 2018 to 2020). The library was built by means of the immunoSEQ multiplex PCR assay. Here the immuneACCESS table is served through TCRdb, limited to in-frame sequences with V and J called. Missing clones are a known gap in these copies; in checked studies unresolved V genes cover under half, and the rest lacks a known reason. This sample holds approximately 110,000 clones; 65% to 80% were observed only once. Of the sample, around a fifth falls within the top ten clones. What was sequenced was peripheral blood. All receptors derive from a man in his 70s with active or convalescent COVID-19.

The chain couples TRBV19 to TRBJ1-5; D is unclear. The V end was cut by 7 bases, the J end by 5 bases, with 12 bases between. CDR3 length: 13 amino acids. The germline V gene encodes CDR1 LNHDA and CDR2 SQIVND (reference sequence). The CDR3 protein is CASNPDIDQPQHF. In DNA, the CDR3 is TGTGCCAGTAACCCAGACATTGATCAGCCCCAGCATTTT. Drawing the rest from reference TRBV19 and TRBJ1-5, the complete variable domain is DGGITQSPKYLFRKEGQNVTLSCEQNLNHDAMYWYRQDPGQGLRLIYYSQIVNDFQKGDIAEGYSVSREKKESFPLTVTSAQKNPTAFYLCASNPDIDQPQHFGDGTRLSIL.

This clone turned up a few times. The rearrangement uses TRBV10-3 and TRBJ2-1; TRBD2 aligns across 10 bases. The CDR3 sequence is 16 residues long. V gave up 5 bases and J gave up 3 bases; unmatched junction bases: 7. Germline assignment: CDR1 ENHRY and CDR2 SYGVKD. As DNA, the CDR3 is TGTGCCATCAGTCCCTCTAGCGGGAGTGGCTACAATGAGCAGTTCTTC. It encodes CAISPSSGSGYNEQFF.

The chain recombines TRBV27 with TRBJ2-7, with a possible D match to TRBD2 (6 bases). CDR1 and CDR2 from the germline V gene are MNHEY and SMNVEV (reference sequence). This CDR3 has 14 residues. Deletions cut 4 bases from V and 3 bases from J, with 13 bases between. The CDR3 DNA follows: TGTGCCAGCAGTTCCCGGACGGGAGACTACGAGCAGTACTTC. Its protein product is CASSSRTGDYEQYF.

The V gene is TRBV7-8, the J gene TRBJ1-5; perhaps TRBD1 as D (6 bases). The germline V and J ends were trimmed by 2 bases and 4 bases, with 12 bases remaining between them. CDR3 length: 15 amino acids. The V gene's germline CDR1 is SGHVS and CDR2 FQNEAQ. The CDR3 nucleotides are TGTGCCAGCAGCTTAAGTACAGGGTGGAATCAGCCCCAGCATTTT. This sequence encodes CASSLSTGWNQPQHF.

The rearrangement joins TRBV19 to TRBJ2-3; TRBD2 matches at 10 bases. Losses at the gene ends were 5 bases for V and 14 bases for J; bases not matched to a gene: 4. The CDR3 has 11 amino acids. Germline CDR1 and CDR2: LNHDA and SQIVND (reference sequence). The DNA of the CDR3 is TGTGCCAGTAGTGCGGGACTAGCGCGGTATTTT. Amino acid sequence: CASSAGLARYF.

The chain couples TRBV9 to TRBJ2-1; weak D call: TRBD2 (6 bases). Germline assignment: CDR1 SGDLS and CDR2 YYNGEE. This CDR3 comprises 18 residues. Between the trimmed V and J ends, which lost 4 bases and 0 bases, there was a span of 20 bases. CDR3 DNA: TGTGCCAGCAGCTCAGCGAGGGACTTAGTATACTCCTACAATGAGCAGTTCTTC. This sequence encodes CASSSARDLVYSYNEQFF.

CDR3 residues: CASSVAQGATNYNEQFF. CDR3 DNA sequence: TGTGCCAGCAGCGTAGCGCAAGGAGCGACTAATTACAATGAGCAGTTCTTC. The J gene is TRBJ2-1, the V gene TRBV9; perhaps TRBD2 as D (5 bases). Germline V gene sequence: CDR1 SGDLS, CDR2 YYNGEE. The CDR3 sequence is 17 residues long. The V end was cut by 0 bases, the J end by 4 bases, with 17 bases between.

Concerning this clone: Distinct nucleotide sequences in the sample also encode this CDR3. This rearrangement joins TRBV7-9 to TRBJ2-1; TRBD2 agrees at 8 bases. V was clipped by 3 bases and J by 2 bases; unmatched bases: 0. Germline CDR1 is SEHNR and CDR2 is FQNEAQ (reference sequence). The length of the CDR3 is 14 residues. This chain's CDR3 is CASSFSGTYNEQFF. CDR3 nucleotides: TGTGCCAGCAGCTTTAGCGGGACCTACAATGAGCAGTTCTTC.

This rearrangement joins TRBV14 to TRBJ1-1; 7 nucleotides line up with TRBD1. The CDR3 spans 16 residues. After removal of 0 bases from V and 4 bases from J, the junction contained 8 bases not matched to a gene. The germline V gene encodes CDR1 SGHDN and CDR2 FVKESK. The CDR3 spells CASSQDKGAKGTEAFF. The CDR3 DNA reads TGTGCCAGCAGCCAAGATAAGGGGGCGAAAGGCACTGAAGCTTTCTTT. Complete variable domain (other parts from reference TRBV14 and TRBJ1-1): EAGVTQFPSHSVIEKGQTVTLRCDPISGHDNLYWYRRVMGKEIKFLLHFVKESKQDESGMPNNRFLAERTGGTYSTLKVQPAELEDSGVYFCASSQDKGAKGTEAFFGQGTRLTVV.

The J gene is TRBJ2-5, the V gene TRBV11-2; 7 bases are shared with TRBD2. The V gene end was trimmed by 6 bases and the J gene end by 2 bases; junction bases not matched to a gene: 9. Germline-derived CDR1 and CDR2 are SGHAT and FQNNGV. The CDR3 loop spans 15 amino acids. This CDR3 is CASSTRGGGQETQYF. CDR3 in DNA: TGTGCCAGCAGTACACGTGGGGGGGGACAAGAGACCCAGTACTTC.

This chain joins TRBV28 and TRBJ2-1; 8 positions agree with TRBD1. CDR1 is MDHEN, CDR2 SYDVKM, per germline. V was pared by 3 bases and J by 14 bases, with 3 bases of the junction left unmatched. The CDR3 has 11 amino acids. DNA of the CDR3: TGTGCCAGCAGTTTTATGGACAGGGAGTTCTTC. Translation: CASSFMDREFF.

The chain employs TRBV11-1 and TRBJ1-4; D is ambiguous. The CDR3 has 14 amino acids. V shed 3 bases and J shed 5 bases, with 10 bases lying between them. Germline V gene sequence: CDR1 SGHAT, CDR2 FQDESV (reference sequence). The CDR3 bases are TGTGCCAGCAGCTTCCCGGGGTCGAATGAAAAACTGTTTTTT. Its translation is CASSFPGSNEKLFF.

The CDR3 loop reads CASSQGVETGNTIYF. CDR3 bases: TGTGCCAGTAGCCAGGGGGTCGAGACTGGAAACACCATATATTTT. The gene calls are TRBV19 and TRBJ1-3, with 7 bases matching TRBD1. The V gene end was trimmed by 6 bases and the J gene end by 2 bases; junction bases not matched to a gene: 7. The CDR3 is 15 residues long. CDR1 is LNHDA and CDR2 is SQIVND in the germline V gene (reference sequence).

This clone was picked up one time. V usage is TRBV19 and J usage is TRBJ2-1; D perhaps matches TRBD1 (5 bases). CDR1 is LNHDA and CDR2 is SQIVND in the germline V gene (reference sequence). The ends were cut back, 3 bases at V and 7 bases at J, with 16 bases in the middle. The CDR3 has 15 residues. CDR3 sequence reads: CASSISPNRQNEQFF. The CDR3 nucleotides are TGTGCCAGTAGTATTAGCCCCAACCGACAGAATGAGCAGTTCTTC.

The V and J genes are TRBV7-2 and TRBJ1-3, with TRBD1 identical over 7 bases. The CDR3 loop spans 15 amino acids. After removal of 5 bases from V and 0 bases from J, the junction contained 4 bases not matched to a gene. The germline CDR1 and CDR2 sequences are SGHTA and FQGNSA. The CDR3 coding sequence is TGTGCCAGCAGCCGTGACAGGGTCTCTGGAAACACCATATATTTT. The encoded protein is CASSRDRVSGNTIYF. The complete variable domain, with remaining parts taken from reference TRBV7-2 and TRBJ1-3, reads GAGVSQSPSNKVTEKGKDVELRCDPISGHTALYWYRQSLGQGLEFLIYFQGNSAPDKSGLPSDRFSAERTGGSVSTLTIQRTQQEDSAVYLCASSRDRVSGNTIYFGEGSWLTVV.

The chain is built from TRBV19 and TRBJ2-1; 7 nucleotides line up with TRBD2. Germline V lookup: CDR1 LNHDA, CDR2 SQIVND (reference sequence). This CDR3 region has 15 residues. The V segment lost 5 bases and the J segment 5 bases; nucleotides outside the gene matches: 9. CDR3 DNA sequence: TGTGCCAGTAGTCTCCGGGACTACCCGCACAATGAGCAGTTCTTC. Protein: CASSLRDYPHNEQFF.

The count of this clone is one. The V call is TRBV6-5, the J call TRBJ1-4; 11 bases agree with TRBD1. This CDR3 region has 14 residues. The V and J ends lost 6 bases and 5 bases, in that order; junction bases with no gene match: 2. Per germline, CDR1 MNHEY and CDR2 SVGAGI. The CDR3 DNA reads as TGTGCCAGCAGGGGACAGGGGGGAAATGAAAAACTGTTTTTT. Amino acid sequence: CASRGQGGNEKLFF.

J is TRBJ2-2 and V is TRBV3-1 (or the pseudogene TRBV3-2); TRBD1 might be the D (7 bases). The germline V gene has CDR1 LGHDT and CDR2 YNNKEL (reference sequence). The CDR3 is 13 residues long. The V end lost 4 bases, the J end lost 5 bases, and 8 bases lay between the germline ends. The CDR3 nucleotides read TGTGCCAGCAGCCCAGGGGGGACCGGGGAGCTGTTTTTT. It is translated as CASSPGGTGELFF.

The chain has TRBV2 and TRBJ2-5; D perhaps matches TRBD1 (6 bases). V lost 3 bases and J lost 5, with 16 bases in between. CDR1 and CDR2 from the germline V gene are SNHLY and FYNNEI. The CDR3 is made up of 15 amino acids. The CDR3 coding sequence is TGTGCCAGCAGTGATCGGGACACAGGGATGGAGACCCAGTACTTC. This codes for CASSDRDTGMETQYF.

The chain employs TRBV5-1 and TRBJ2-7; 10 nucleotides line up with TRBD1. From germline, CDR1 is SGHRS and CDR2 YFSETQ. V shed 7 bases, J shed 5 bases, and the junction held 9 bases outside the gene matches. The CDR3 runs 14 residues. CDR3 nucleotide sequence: TGCGCCAGCGGCCCGGGACAGGGGACACACGAGCAGTACTTC. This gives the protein CASGPGQGTHEQYF.

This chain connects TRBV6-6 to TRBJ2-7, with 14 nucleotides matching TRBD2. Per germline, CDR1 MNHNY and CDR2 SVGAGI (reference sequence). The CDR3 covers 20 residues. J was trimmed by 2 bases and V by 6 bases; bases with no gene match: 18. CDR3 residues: CASSSSNFGTSGSGAYEQYF. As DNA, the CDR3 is TGTGCCAGCAGCTCCTCCAACTTCGGGACTAGCGGGAGCGGGGCCTACGAGCAGTACTTC.

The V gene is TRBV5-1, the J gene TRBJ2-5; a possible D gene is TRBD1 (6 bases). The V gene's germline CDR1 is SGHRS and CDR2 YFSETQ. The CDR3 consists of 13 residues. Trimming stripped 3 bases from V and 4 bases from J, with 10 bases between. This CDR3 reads CASSSTDRETQYF. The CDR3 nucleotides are TGCGCCAGCAGCTCGACGGACAGAGAGACCCAGTACTTC.

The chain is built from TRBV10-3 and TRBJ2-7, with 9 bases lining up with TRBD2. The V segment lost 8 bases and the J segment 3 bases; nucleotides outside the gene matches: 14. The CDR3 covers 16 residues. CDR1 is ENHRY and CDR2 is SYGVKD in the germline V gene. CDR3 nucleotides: TGTGCCATCGGTTCAACTAGCGGGTTTGATCTCTACGAGCAGTACTTC. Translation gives CAIGSTSGFDLYEQYF.